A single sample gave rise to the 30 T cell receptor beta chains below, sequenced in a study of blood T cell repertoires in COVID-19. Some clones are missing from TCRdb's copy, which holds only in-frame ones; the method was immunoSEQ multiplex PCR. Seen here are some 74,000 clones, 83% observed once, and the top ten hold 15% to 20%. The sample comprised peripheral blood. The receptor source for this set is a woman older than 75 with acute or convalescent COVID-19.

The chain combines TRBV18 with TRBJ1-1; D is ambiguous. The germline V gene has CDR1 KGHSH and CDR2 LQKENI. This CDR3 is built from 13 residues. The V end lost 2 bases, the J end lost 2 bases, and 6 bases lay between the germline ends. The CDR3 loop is CASSPSFNTEAFF. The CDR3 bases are TGTGCCAGCTCACCATCCTTTAACACTGAAGCTTTCTTT.

The CDR3 is CASSLLAGGYHAPYEQYF. In DNA form, the CDR3 reads TGTGCCAGCAGCTTATTAGCGGGAGGTTATCACGCCCCCTACGAGCAGTACTTC. J is TRBJ2-7 and V is TRBV5-6; 10 bases match TRBD2. Germline CDR1 and CDR2: SGHDT and YYEEEE. This CDR3 is built from 18 residues. The J segment lost 2 bases and the V segment lost 2 bases, leaving 13 bases of the junction unmatched.

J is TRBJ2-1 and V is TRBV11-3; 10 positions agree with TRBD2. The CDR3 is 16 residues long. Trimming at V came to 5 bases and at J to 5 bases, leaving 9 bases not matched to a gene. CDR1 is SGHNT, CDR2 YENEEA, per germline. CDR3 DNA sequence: TGTGCCAGCAGCGCGAGCGGGAGGGGAGTTAACAATGAGCAGTTCTTC. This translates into CASSASGRGVNNEQFF. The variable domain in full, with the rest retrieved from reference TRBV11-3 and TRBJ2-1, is EAGVVQSPRYKIIEKKQPVAFWCNPISGHNTLYWYLQNLGQGPELLIRYENEEAVDDSQLPKDRFSAERLKGVDSTLKIQPAELGDSAVYLCASSASGRGVNNEQFFGPGTRLTVL.

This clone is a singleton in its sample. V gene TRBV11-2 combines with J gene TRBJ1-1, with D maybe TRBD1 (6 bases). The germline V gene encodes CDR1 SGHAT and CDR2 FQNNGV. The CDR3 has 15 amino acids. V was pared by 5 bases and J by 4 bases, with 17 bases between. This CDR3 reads CASSTLQGFGTEAFF. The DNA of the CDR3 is TGTGCCAGCAGCACTCTACAGGGTTTTGGCACTGAAGCTTTCTTT.

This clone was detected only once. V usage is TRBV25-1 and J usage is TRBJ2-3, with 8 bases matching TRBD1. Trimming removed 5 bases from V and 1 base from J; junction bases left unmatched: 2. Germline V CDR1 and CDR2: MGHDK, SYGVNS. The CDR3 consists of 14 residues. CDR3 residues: CASSPGQGTDTQYF. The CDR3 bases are TGTGCCAGCAGTCCGGGACAGGGCACAGATACGCAGTATTTT.

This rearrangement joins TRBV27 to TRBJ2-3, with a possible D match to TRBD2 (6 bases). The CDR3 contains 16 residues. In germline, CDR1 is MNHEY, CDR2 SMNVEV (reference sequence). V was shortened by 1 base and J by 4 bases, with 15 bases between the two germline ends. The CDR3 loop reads CASSLYLVGTADTQYF. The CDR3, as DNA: TGTGCCAGCAGTTTATATCTCGTCGGGACTGCAGATACGCAGTATTTT.

The CDR3 sequence: CASSTREVGTEAFF. The DNA of the CDR3 is TGTGCCAGTAGTACGAGGGAAGTGGGCACTGAAGCTTTCTTT. The chain couples TRBV19 to TRBJ1-1; D gene ambiguous. The CDR3 is made up of 14 amino acids. Germline lookup yields CDR1 LNHDA and CDR2 SQIVND (reference sequence). Between the trimmed V and J ends, which lost 4 bases and 4 bases, there was a span of 13 bases.

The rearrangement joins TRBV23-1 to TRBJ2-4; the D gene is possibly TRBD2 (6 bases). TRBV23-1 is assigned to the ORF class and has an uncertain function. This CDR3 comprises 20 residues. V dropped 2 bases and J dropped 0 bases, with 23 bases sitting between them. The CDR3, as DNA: TGCGCCAGCAGTCAAAGCGGAGGGCAGGGCCGCACCTTAGCCAAAAACATTCAGTACTTC. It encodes CASSQSGGQGRTLAKNIQYF.

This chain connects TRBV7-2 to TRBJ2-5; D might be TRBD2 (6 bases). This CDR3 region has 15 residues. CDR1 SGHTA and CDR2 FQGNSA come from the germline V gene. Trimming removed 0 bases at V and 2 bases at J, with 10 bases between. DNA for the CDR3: TGTGCCAGCAGCTTAGCTGGCGGGGTTCAAGAGACCCAGTACTTC. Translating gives CASSLAGGVQETQYF.

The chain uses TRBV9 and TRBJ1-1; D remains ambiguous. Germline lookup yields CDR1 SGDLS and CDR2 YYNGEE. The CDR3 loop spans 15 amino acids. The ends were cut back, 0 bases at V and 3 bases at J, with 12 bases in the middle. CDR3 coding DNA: TGTGCCAGCAGCGTAGCTACTGCGAGGGACACTGAAGCTTTCTTT. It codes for CASSVATARDTEAFF.

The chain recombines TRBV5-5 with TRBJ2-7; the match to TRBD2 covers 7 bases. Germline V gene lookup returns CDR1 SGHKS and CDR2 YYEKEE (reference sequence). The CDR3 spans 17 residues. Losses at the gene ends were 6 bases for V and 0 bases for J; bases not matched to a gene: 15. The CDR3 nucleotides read TGTGCCAGCACCCCCCGAGACTGGCGGGAGTTCTCCTACGAGCAGTACTTC. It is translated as CASTPRDWREFSYEQYF.

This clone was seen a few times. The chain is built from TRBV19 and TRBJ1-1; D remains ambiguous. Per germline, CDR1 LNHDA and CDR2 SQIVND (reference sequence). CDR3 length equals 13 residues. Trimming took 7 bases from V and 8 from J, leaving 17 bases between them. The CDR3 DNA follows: TGTGCCAGTATAATACTTGGCGGAAACGAAGCTTTCTTT. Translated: CASIILGGNEAFF.

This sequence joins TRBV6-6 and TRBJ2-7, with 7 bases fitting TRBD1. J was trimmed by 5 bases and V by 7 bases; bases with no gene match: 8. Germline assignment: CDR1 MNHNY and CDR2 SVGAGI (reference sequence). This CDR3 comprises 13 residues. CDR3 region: CASIRQGDNEQYF. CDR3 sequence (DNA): TGTGCCAGCATCAGGCAGGGGGACAACGAGCAGTACTTC.

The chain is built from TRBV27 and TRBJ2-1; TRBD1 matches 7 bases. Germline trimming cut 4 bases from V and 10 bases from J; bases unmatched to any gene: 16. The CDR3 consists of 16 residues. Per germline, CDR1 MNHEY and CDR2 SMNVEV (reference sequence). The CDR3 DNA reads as TGTGCCAGCAGTTCGGGGAGACAGGGCCCTTACTTCGAGCAGTTCTTC. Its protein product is CASSSGRQGPYFEQFF.

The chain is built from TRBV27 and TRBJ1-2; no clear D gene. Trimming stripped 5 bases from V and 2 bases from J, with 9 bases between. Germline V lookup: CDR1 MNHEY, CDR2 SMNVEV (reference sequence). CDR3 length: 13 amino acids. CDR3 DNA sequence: TGTGCCAGCAGTCTACAGATGAACTATGGCTACACCTTC. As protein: CASSLQMNYGYTF.

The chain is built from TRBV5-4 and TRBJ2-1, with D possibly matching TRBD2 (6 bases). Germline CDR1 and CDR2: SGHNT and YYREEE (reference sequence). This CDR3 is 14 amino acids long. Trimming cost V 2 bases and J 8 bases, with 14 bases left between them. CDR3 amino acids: CASSFTGSRDEQFF. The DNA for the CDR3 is TGTGCCAGCAGCTTTACCGGGAGTAGAGATGAGCAGTTCTTC.

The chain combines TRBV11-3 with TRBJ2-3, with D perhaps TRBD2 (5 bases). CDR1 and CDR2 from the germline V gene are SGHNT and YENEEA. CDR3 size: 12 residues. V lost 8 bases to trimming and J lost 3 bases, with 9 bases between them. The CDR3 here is CASGPGTDTQYF. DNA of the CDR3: TGTGCCAGCGGACCGGGGACAGATACGCAGTATTTT.

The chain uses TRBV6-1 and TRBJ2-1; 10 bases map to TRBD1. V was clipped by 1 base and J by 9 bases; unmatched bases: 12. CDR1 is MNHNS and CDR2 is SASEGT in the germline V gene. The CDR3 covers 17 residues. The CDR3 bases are TGTGCCAGCAGTGAAGGTGCGACAGGGGGCCCGCGGGGTGAGCAGTTCTTC. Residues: CASSEGATGGPRGEQFF.

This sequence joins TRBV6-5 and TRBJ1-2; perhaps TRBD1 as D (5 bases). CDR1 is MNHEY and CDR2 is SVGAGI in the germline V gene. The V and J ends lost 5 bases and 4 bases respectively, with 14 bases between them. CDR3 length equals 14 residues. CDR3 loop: CASSRPGGIYGYTF. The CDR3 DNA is TGTGCCAGCAGTCGCCCGGGGGGGATCTATGGCTACACCTTC.

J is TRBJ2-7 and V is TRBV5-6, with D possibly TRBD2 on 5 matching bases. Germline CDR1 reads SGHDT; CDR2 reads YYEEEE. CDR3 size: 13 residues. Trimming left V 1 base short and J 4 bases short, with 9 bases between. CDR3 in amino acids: CASSLILDYEQYF. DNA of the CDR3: TGTGCCAGCAGCTTGATACTAGATTACGAGCAGTACTTC.

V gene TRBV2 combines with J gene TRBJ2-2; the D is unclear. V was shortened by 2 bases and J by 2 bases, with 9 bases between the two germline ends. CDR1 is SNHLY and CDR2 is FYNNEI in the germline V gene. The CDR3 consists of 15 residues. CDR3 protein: CASSEFGTNTGELFF. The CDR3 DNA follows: TGTGCCAGCAGTGAATTTGGCACAAACACCGGGGAGCTGTTTTTT.

The CDR3 protein is CASSPVGTSGHQETQYF. CDR3 nucleotides: TGTGCCAGCAGCCCCGTTGGGACTAGCGGGCACCAAGAGACCCAGTACTTC. The V and J genes are TRBV7-3 and TRBJ2-5; TRBD2 aligns across 12 bases. The ends lost 5 bases at V and 0 bases at J; junction bases unmatched: 7. This CDR3 has 17 residues. The germline V gene encodes CDR1 SGHTA and CDR2 FQGTGA. The whole variable domain, filled in from reference TRBV7-3 and TRBJ2-5, reads GAGVSQTPSNKVTEKGKYVELRCDPISGHTALYWYRQSLGQGPEFLIYFQGTGAADDSGLPNDRFFAVRPEGSVSTLKIQRTERGDSAVYLCASSPVGTSGHQETQYFGPGTRLLVL.

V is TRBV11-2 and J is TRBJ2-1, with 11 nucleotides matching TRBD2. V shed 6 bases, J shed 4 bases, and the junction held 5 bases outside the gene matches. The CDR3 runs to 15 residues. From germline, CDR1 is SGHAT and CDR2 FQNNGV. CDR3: CASRSLAGGYNEQFF. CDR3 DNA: TGTGCCAGCAGATCTCTAGCGGGGGGTTACAATGAGCAGTTCTTC.

CDR3: CASSAAGARGSGYTF. The DNA for the CDR3 is TGTGCCAGCAGCGCCGCCGGGGCCAGGGGTAGCGGCTACACCTTC. The gene calls are TRBV5-4 and TRBJ1-2; D might be TRBD1 (6 bases). The CDR3 runs 15 residues. Trimming pared 4 bases from V and 8 bases from J, leaving 21 bases between. CDR1 is SGHNT and CDR2 is YYREEE in the germline V gene (reference sequence). The full variable domain, with the rest looked up from reference TRBV5-4 and TRBJ1-2, is ETGVTQSPTHLIKTRGQQVTLRCSSQSGHNTVSWYQQALGQGPQFIFQYYREEENGRGNFPPRFSGLQFPNYSSELNVNALELDDSALYLCASSAAGARGSGYTFGSGTRLTVV.

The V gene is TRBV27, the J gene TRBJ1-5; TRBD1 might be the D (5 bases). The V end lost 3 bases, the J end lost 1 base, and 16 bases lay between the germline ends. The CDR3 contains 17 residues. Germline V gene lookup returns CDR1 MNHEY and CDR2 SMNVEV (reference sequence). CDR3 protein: CASSLGVGGGSNQPQHF. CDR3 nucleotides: TGTGCCAGCAGTTTGGGCGTGGGGGGAGGGAGCAATCAGCCCCAGCATTTT.

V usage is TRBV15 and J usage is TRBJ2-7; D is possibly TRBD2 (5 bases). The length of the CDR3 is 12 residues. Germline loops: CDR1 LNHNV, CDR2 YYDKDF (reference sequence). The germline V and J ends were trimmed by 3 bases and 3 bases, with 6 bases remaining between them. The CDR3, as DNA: TGTGCCACCAGCAGCGAGGGCTACGAGCAGTACTTC. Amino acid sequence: CATSSEGYEQYF.

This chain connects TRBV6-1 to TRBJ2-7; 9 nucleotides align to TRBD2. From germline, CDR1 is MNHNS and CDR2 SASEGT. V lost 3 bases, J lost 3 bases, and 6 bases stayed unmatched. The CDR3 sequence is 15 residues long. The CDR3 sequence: CASSDTGSGSYEQYF. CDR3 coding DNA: TGTGCCAGCAGTGACACAGGTAGCGGGAGCTACGAGCAGTACTTC.

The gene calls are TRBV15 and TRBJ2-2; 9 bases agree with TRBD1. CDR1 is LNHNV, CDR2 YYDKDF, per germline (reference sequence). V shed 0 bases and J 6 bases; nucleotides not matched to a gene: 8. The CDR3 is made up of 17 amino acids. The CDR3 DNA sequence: TGTGCCACCAGCAGAGATATGCTTGGGACAGGGTCCGGGGAGCTGTTTTTT. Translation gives CATSRDMLGTGSGELFF.

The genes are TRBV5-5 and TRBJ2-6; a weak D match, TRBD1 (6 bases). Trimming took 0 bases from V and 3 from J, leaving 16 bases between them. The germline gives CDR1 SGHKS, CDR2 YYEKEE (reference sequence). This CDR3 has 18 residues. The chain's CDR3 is CASSLVAGDLLGANVLTF. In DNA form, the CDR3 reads TGTGCCAGCAGCTTGGTAGCAGGGGACCTCCTTGGGGCCAACGTCCTGACTTTC.

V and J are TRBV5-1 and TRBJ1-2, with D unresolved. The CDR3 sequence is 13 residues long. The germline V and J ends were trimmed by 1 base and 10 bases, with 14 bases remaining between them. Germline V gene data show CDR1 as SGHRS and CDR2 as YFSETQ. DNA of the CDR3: TGCGCCAGCAGCTTGACGAGACTTACCGACTACACCTTC. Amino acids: CASSLTRLTDYTF.